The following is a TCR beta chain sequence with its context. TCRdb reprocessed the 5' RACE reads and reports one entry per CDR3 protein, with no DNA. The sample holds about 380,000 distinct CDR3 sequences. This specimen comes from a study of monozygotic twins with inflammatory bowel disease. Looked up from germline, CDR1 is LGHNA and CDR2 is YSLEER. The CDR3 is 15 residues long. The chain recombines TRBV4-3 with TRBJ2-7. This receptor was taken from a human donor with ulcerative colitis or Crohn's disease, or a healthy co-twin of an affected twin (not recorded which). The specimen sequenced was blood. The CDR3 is CASSQDHRGSYEQYF.